These 17 T cell receptor beta chains were sequenced from one sample in a study of blood T cell repertoires in COVID-19 (dated by TCRdb to the early 2020s). Libraries came from the immunoSEQ multiplex PCR assay. TCRdb stores this immuneACCESS table with in-frame sequences only. Part of the clones is absent; in the studies checked, under half of the shortfall reflects unresolved V genes, and no reason is known for the rest. This sample lists fewer than 200,000 clones; approximately 82% were detected once. Around 7% of the sample goes to the ten largest clones. The specimen was peripheral blood. These receptors were taken from a middle-aged woman with COVID-19, enrolled during active disease.

The genes are TRBV28 and TRBJ1-5; tentatively, D is TRBD1 (6 bases). The CDR3 loop spans 15 amino acids. Per the germline V gene, CDR1 is MDHEN and CDR2 is SYDVKM. Trimming removed 6 bases at V and 2 bases at J, with 14 bases between. In nucleotides, the CDR3 is TGTGCCAGCAGAATAGGGGGTTCGGGCAATCAGCCCCAGCATTTT. The encoded protein is CASRIGGSGNQPQHF.

The chain joins TRBV2 to TRBJ2-5; the D gene is possibly TRBD2 (5 bases). CDR1 and CDR2 from the germline V gene are SNHLY and FYNNEI. V lost 7 bases and J 5 bases, leaving 14 bases between the germline ends. The CDR3 consists of 13 residues. The CDR3 spells CASIRGWEETQYF. Here the CDR3 DNA reads TGTGCCAGCATCCGAGGGTGGGAGGAGACCCAGTACTTC.

The chain has TRBV3-1 (or the pseudogene TRBV3-2) and TRBJ2-1; 8 bases agree with TRBD1. V was clipped by 1 base and J by 9 bases; unmatched bases: 8. Germline values: CDR1 LGHDT, CDR2 YNNKEL (reference sequence). This CDR3 comprises 15 residues. The CDR3 DNA is TGTGCCAGCAGCCAAGTTCAGGGGGCGCGCGGTGAGCAGTTCTTC. This codes for CASSQVQGARGEQFF.

The chain employs TRBV7-6 and TRBJ1-4, with D uncertain. V lost 2 bases to trimming and J lost 6 bases, with 13 bases between them. This CDR3 has 15 residues. Germline CDR1 reads SGHVS; CDR2 reads FNYEAQ. DNA of the CDR3: TGTGCCAGCAGCTTATTAGGTGGGCGGGATGAAAAACTGTTTTTT. Amino acids: CASSLLGGRDEKLFF.

The CDR3 spells CAWSVSEYQPQHF. The DNA of the CDR3 is TGTGCCTGGTCCGTGAGTGAGTATCAGCCCCAGCATTTT. The chain uses TRBV30 and TRBJ1-5, with no clear D. The V end was cut by 5 bases, the J end by 5 bases, with 13 bases between. The CDR3 is 13 residues long. CDR1 and CDR2 (germline): GTSNPN, SVGIG (reference sequence).

The chain combines TRBV30 with TRBJ1-5; D gene unclear. The CDR3 is 14 residues long. Trimming shortened V by 1 base and J by 5 bases, and 12 bases separated the two germline ends. Germline CDR1 GTSNPN, CDR2 SVGIG (reference sequence). CDR3 sequence: CAWSAGSGDQPQHF. DNA for the CDR3: TGTGCCTGGAGTGCGGGTTCCGGAGATCAGCCCCAGCATTTT.

The gene calls are TRBV7-8 and TRBJ1-1, with 9 bases identical to TRBD1. J lost 5 bases, V lost 2 bases, and 12 bases had no gene match. The CDR3 has 17 residues. Per the germline V gene, CDR1 is SGHVS and CDR2 is FQNEAQ. CDR3 DNA: TGTGCCAGCAGCTTAAGATCCGGGACAGGGTCGAGGACTGAAGCTTTCTTT. This translates into CASSLRSGTGSRTEAFF.

CDR3 amino acids: CAWRSAGGSYNEQFF. For the CDR3, the DNA is TGTGCCTGGAGGTCAGCGGGAGGTTCTTACAATGAGCAGTTCTTC. The rearrangement joins TRBV30 to TRBJ2-1, with 9 positions matching TRBD2. Germline-derived CDR1 and CDR2 are GTSNPN and SVGIG (reference sequence). Trimming took 3 bases from V and 4 from J; bases not matched to a gene: 7. The CDR3 sequence is 15 residues long.

J is TRBJ1-2 and V is TRBV2; a weak D match, TRBD1 (6 bases). CDR3 size: 15 residues. Deletions cut 5 bases from V and 4 bases from J, with 17 bases between. Germline V CDR1 and CDR2: SNHLY, FYNNEI. This CDR3 is CASSSGQPTAYGYTF. CDR3 in DNA: TGTGCCAGCAGTTCCGGACAGCCAACAGCCTATGGCTACACCTTC.

The chain recombines TRBV11-1 with TRBJ2-7, with 7 bases identical to TRBD1. With 4 bases clipped from V and 2 bases from J, the junction kept 8 bases outside the gene matches. This CDR3 is 15 amino acids long. From germline, CDR1 is SGHAT and CDR2 FQDESV (reference sequence). Here the CDR3 DNA reads TGTGCCAGCAGCTCGCCATCGACAGGGACCTACGAGCAGTACTTC. Translated: CASSSPSTGTYEQYF. Using reference TRBV11-1 and TRBJ2-7 for the parts outside the CDR3, the full variable domain is EAEVAQSPRYKITEKSQAVAFWCDPISGHATLYWYRQILGQGPELLVQFQDESVVDDSQLPKDRFSAERLKGVDSTLKIQPAELGDSAMYLCASSSPSTGTYEQYFGPGTRLTVT.

This clone was seen only a few times. The chain links TRBV2 to TRBJ1-1; perhaps TRBD1 as D (5 bases). Trimming pared 5 bases from V and 4 bases from J, leaving 23 bases between. The CDR3 sequence is 17 residues long. In germline, CDR1 is SNHLY, CDR2 FYNNEI. The CDR3 loop is CASSLLPPFGGGTEAFF. The CDR3 nucleotides are TGTGCCAGCAGTCTTTTGCCACCCTTCGGGGGGGGCACTGAAGCTTTCTTT. The full variable domain, its missing parts supplied by reference TRBV2 and TRBJ1-1, is EPEVTQTPSHQVTQMGQEVILRCVPISNHLYFYWYRQILGQKVEFLVSFYNNEISEKSEIFDDQFSVERPDGSNFTLKIRSTKLEDSAMYFCASSLLPPFGGGTEAFFGQGTRLTVV.

The gene calls are TRBV3-1 (or the pseudogene TRBV3-2) and TRBJ2-1; 8 bases align to TRBD2. Trimming cost V 3 bases and J 8 bases; bases outside gene matches: 9. Germline V CDR1 and CDR2: LGHDT, YNNKEL (reference sequence). The CDR3 is 15 residues long. The CDR3 loop reads CASSHRSGAIDEQFF. For the CDR3, the DNA is TGTGCCAGCAGCCACCGTAGCGGGGCTATCGATGAGCAGTTCTTC.

This clone occurred a few times. This CDR3 is CASSVVDSGNTDTQYF. In DNA form, the CDR3 reads TGTGCCAGCAGCGTAGTTGATAGCGGGAATACAGATACGCAGTATTTT. The chain has TRBV9 and TRBJ2-3, with 8 nucleotides matching TRBD2. Trimming took 0 bases from V and 3 from J; bases not matched to a gene: 6. The CDR3 totals 16 residues. CDR1 SGDLS and CDR2 YYNGEE come from the germline V gene.

DNA for the CDR3: TGTGCCAGCAGCCTGGACAGGTGGTCCAATGAGCAGTTCTTC. Residues: CASSLDRWSNEQFF. The chain links TRBV6-2 or TRBV6-3 to TRBJ2-1, with 7 bases that match TRBD1. This CDR3 comprises 14 residues. The germline CDR1 and CDR2 sequences are MNHEY and SVGEGT. Trimming removed 6 bases from V and 6 bases from J; junction bases left unmatched: 8.

The chain is built from TRBV3-1 (or the pseudogene TRBV3-2) and TRBJ2-3; TRBD2 matches at 13 bases. CDR1 and CDR2 (germline): LGHDT, YNNKEL (reference sequence). J gave up 7 bases and V 1 base, and 5 bases lay outside the gene matches. This CDR3 has 16 amino acids. CDR3: CASSQGLAGGLYTQYF. The CDR3, as DNA: TGTGCCAGCAGCCAAGGACTAGCGGGAGGTTTATATACGCAGTATTTT.

This rearrangement joins TRBV27 to TRBJ2-2; D is ambiguous. Germline V gene data show CDR1 as MNHEY and CDR2 as SMNVEV (reference sequence). Trimming cost V 3 bases and J 6 bases, with 5 bases left between them. The CDR3 length is 12 residues. DNA of the CDR3: TGTGCCAGCAGTTTGGCGGCCGGGGAGCTGTTTTTT. Translated: CASSLAAGELFF.

The chain employs TRBV19 and TRBJ2-2; 7 bases agree with TRBD2. From germline, CDR1 is LNHDA and CDR2 SQIVND (reference sequence). Unmatched junction bases numbered 6, after V lost 6 bases and J lost 2 bases. CDR3 length: 15 amino acids. The CDR3 here is CASSRTSDNTGELFF. For the CDR3, the DNA is TGTGCCAGTAGCCGTACTAGCGATAACACCGGGGAGCTGTTTTTT.